The 15 T cell receptor beta chains below were found in one sample sequenced in a study of blood T cell repertoires in COVID-19. Profiling relied on immunoSEQ multiplex PCR, and the TCRdb table lists in-frame clones only, not all of them. The table has roughly 130,000 clones, 80% seen once; the top ten hold 16%. Sequences were obtained from peripheral blood. The receptors derive from a man in his 60s with active or convalescent COVID-19.

The chain combines TRBV5-6 with TRBJ2-1; TRBD2 aligns across 8 bases. The CDR3 contains 15 residues. Germline CDR1 SGHDT, CDR2 YYEEEE. V dropped 3 bases and J dropped 7; count of bases not matched to a gene: 9. CDR3 sequence reads: CASSSLAVRWNEQFF. CDR3 coding DNA: TGTGCCAGCAGCTCACTAGCGGTCCGTTGGAATGAGCAGTTCTTC. The variable domain in full, completed from reference TRBV5-6 and TRBJ2-1, reads DAGVTQSPTHLIKTRGQQVTLRCSPKSGHDTVSWYQQALGQGPQFIFQYYEEEERQRGNFPDRFSGHQFPNYSSELNVNALLLGDSALYLCASSSLAVRWNEQFFGPGTRLTVL.

The chain combines TRBV2 with TRBJ2-5, with D maybe TRBD2 (7 bases). In germline, CDR1 is SNHLY, CDR2 FYNNEI. This CDR3 is built from 14 residues. V lost 5 bases and J lost 3, with 13 bases in between. CDR3 amino acids: CASSFQGREETQYF. CDR3 sequence (DNA): TGTGCCAGCAGTTTTCAGGGGAGGGAAGAGACCCAGTACTTC.

The chain has TRBV7-2 and TRBJ2-7; 9 bases map to TRBD2. The junction had 6 bases not matched to a gene; V was cut back by 1 base and J by 2 bases. Germline CDR1 is SGHTA and CDR2 is FQGNSA. The CDR3 contains 16 residues. CDR3 in amino acids: CASSLGGLAGAYEQYF. For the CDR3, the DNA is TGTGCCAGCAGCTTAGGAGGGTTAGCGGGAGCCTACGAGCAGTACTTC.

CDR3 DNA sequence: TGTGCCAGCAGCGTAGGAGGTAGCTTCTACGAGCAGTACTTC. It yields the protein CASSVGGSFYEQYF. The chain employs TRBV9 and TRBJ2-7, with D unresolved. Germline V gene data show CDR1 as SGDLS and CDR2 as YYNGEE. This CDR3 contains 14 residues. The V end lost 0 bases, the J end lost 3 bases, and 10 bases lay between the germline ends.

This chain links TRBV2 with TRBJ2-3; 7 positions match TRBD2. Looked up from germline, CDR1 is SNHLY and CDR2 is FYNNEI. This CDR3 region has 13 residues. V trimming: 6 bases; J trimming: 1 base; junction bases outside the gene matches: 1. CDR3 sequence: CASSRGGTDTQYF. CDR3 DNA: TGTGCCAGCAGCCGGGGGGGCACAGATACGCAGTATTTT.

A few counts support this clone. The genes are TRBV4-3 and TRBJ1-4, with D possibly matching TRBD1 (6 bases). The CDR3 sequence is 20 residues long. Per the germline V gene, CDR1 is LGHNA and CDR2 is YSLEER. Trimming removed 4 bases from V and 5 bases from J, with 29 bases in between. CDR3 in amino acids: CASSPLRDNREAPSNEKLFF. CDR3 DNA: TGCGCCAGCAGCCCCCTAAGGGACAACAGGGAAGCCCCATCGAATGAAAAACTGTTTTTT.

The V call is TRBV28, the J call TRBJ2-2; a weak D match, TRBD2 (5 bases). Germline values: CDR1 MDHEN, CDR2 SYDVKM. The CDR3 is 17 amino acids. V lost 6 bases to trimming and J lost 4 bases, with 21 bases between them. The CDR3 spells CASSSYVGSVRTGELFF. The CDR3 DNA is TGTGCCAGCAGCTCCTACGTTGGTAGCGTCCGCACCGGGGAGCTGTTTTTT.

This clone was counted a few times. V usage is TRBV5-1 and J usage is TRBJ2-2; TRBD1 agrees at 7 bases. Germline V CDR1 and CDR2: SGHRS, YFSETQ. Unmatched junction bases numbered 6, after V lost 0 bases and J lost 7 bases. The CDR3 consists of 15 residues. CDR3 loop: CASSLEQGIGGELFF. Written as DNA, the CDR3 is TGCGCCAGCAGCTTGGAACAGGGGATTGGCGGGGAGCTGTTTTTT.

The J gene is TRBJ2-7, the V gene TRBV7-6; 8 bases are a match to TRBD2. CDR3 length equals 19 residues. V shed 5 bases, J shed 1 base, and the junction held 19 bases outside the gene matches. Germline CDR1 is SGHVS and CDR2 is FNYEAQ. CDR3: CASSAESTGSSGGSYEQYF. The CDR3 nucleotides read TGTGCCAGCAGCGCCGAGAGCACAGGGTCATCGGGGGGGTCCTACGAGCAGTACTTC.

The chain carries TRBV4-3 and TRBJ1-6; no definite D call. Germline V gene lookup returns CDR1 LGHNA and CDR2 YSLEER. V was clipped by 0 bases and J by 11 bases, with 14 bases between them. The CDR3 consists of 15 residues. CDR3 residues: CASSQEQAGVAPLHF. CDR3 DNA: TGCGCCAGCAGCCAAGAGCAGGCCGGGGTGGCACCCCTCCACTTT.

V gene TRBV9 combines with J gene TRBJ1-3; D is unclear. Deletions cut 0 bases from V and 3 bases from J, with 7 bases between. The CDR3 length is 14 residues. CDR1 SGDLS and CDR2 YYNGEE come from the germline V gene. The CDR3 here is CASSVGSLGNTIYF. The CDR3 bases are TGTGCCAGCAGCGTAGGAAGCCTTGGAAACACCATATATTTT.

The chain joins TRBV24-1 to TRBJ2-3, with TRBD1 matching over 8 bases. Germline CDR1 and CDR2: KGHDR and SFDVKD. The trim removed 2 bases at V and 6 bases at J, leaving 9 bases unmatched. This CDR3 comprises 16 residues. DNA for the CDR3: TGTGCCACCAGTGATTCCTTTTACTGGACAGGGGATACGCAGTATTTT. Its protein product is CATSDSFYWTGDTQYF.

This clone has just one count. The chain is built from TRBV5-1 and TRBJ2-1; 7 bases match TRBD2. From germline, CDR1 is SGHRS and CDR2 YFSETQ. Trimming removed 4 bases from V and 5 bases from J; junction bases left unmatched: 9. The CDR3 runs to 15 residues. The CDR3 DNA reads TGCGCCAGCAGCCCTACTAGCGTACCCAACAATGAGCAGTTCTTC. This gives the protein CASSPTSVPNNEQFF. Full variable domain (missing parts from reference TRBV5-1 and TRBJ2-1): KAGVTQTPRYLIKTRGQQVTLSCSPISGHRSVSWYQQTPGQGLQFLFEYFSETQRNKGNFPGRFSGRQFSNSRSEMNVSTLELGDSALYLCASSPTSVPNNEQFFGPGTRLTVL.

Note on this clone: Other DNA sequences within the sample encode an identical CDR3. The genes are TRBV7-9 and TRBJ2-1; D is uncertain. V lost 1 base and J 9 bases, leaving 10 bases between the germline ends. Germline CDR1 is SEHNR and CDR2 is FQNEAQ (reference sequence). The CDR3 has 13 residues. In nucleotides, the CDR3 is TGTGCCAGCAGCTTAGACTTACGAGGTGAGCAGTTCTTC. Translation gives CASSLDLRGEQFF.

This clone came up a few times. This chain uses TRBV4-3 with TRBJ2-5; 10 nucleotides agree with TRBD1. The J segment lost 5 bases and the V segment lost 3 bases, leaving 6 bases of the junction unmatched. This CDR3 is 15 amino acids long. Germline assignment: CDR1 LGHNA and CDR2 YSLEER. The CDR3 here is CASSQGTGAGETQYF. DNA of the CDR3: TGCGCCAGCAGCCAGGGGACAGGGGCGGGTGAGACCCAGTACTTC.